This T cell receptor (beta chain) was recorded in a study of blood T cells in healthy people across ages. Sample-barcoded 5' priming and a J-beta primer mix drove a second PCR of about 7 to 11 cycles. Each cDNA molecule carried a tag from a template-switch adaptor that contained 12 random nucleotides. TCRdb called the 5' RACE reads again in MiXCR, with one record for every CDR3 protein. Altogether 1.6 million or so distinct CDR3 sequences are present, 30% to 35% being singletons, with the ten largest covering over 9%. The germline V gene encodes CDR1 ENHRY and CDR2 SYGVKD. The J segment lost 5 bases and the V segment lost 2 bases, leaving 21 bases of the junction unmatched. The CDR3 contains 20 residues. Study-wide results and caveats: PBMCs left unsorted prevented a conclusive naive versus antigen-experienced comparison. Comparison with aged donors showed that long-lived donors had more naive CD4+ cells and higher diversity.

This clonotype has ten or more counts. The antigen remains undetermined. The sample comprised blood. The sequence was obtained from a woman in her 30s in good health. J is TRBJ2-5 and V is TRBV10-3; 9 bases are a match to TRBD2. CDR3 residues: CAISERRLADSRRTAETQYF. The CDR3 DNA follows: TGTGCCATCAGTGAGAGGCGACTAGCGGATTCCAGACGAACTGCGGAGACCCAGTACTTC.